The rows below give T cell receptor beta chains drawn from one sample of a study of T cell responses to AZD1222 COVID-19 vaccine. Method: immunoSEQ multiplex PCR; TCRdb's copy keeps in-frame clones and lacks some. The table records approximately 150,000 clones, about nine tenths of them present only once. The sequences come from peripheral blood, collected on day 0 of MenACWY control vaccination. These receptors were obtained from an adult in good health. Both conserved end residues are part of each CDR3. The order of the fields is D gene, clone size, V gene, J gene, CDR3 DNA, CDR3 protein. D genes are given only for firm matches. Size tells how often a clone was seen (once, few, many) or the class of an expanded clone, and some rows leave it out.

.	once	TRBV6-5	TRBJ2-1	TGTGCCAGCAGTTTCCGGACTTCCGGGGGGTTCTTC	CASSFRTSGGFF
.	.	TRBV7-8	TRBJ2-7	TGTGCCAGCAGCTTAAGGGGGGACTCCTACGAGCAGTACTTC	CASSLRGDSYEQYF
.	.	TRBV18	TRBJ2-7	TGTGCCAGCTCACCCCCACAGCTTTCTTACGAGCAGTACTTC	CASSPPQLSYEQYF
.	.	TRBV6-2/TRBV6-3	TRBJ1-3	TGTGCCAGCAGTCCCACTGGACGGTTCTCTGGAAACACCATATATTTT	CASSPTGRFSGNTIYF
TRBD1	.	TRBV4-3	TRBJ1-6	TGCGCCAGCAGCCTACGACAGGGGACGGGTTCACCCCTCCACTTT	CASSLRQGTGSPLHF
.	.	TRBV12-5	TRBJ2-7	TGTGCTAGTGGTCCCTACAGGAGTGGTTCGGTCGAGCAGTACTTC	CASGPYRSGSVEQYF
.	.	TRBV6-6	TRBJ2-1	TGTGCCAGCAGTTGGGGGCCGAATGAGCAGTTCTTC	CASSWGPNEQFF
TRBD1	.	TRBV5-1	TRBJ2-5	TGCGCCAGCAGCGTTGGGGCCGACAGGGAAGAGACCCAGTACTTC	CASSVGADREETQYF
.	.	TRBV29-1	TRBJ1-2	TGCAGCGTGGGCGGGACCGGGGACTATGGCTACACCTTC	CSVGGTGDYGYTF
TRBD1	once	TRBV5-1	TRBJ2-5	TGCGCCAGCAGCTTGTCCGGGACAGGAATGCAGACCCAGTACTTC	CASSLSGTGMQTQYF
TRBD2	.	TRBV7-6	TRBJ2-7	TGTGCCAGCAGCTTAGTTCCCCCCCGAGCGGGAGTCTACGAGCAGTACTTC	CASSLVPPRAGVYEQYF
.	once	TRBV5-5	TRBJ2-5	TGTGCCAGCAGCTTGGTTGCGGATGTGGAGACCCAGTACTTC	CASSLVADVETQYF
.	.	TRBV28	TRBJ1-5	TGTGCCAGCAGCCGCCTCGGACATTCTCAGCCCCAGCATTTT	CASSRLGHSQPQHF
.	.	TRBV28	TRBJ1-4	TGTGCCAGCAGTTTACGTAGGACAGTTAATGAAAAACTGTTTTTT	CASSLRRTVNEKLFF
.	.	TRBV12-3/TRBV12-4	TRBJ1-1	TGTGCCAGCAGTCAACAGGCGAACACTGAAGCTTTCTTT	CASSQQANTEAFF
.	few	TRBV11-2	TRBJ2-1	TGTGCCAGCAGCCTCATGAATGAGCAGTTCTTC	CASSLMNEQFF